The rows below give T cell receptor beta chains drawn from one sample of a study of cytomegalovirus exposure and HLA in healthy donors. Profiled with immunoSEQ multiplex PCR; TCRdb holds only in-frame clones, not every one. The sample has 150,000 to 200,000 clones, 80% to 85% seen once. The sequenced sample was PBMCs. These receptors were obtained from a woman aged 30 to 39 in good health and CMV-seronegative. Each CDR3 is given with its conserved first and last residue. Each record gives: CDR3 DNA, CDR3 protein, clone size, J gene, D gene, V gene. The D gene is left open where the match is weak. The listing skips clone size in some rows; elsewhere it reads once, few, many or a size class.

CDR3nt: TGTTTCATCAAGCAGAAGGCGGCATACGAGCAGTACTTC
CDR3aa: CFIKQKAAYEQYF
abundance: .
j_gene: TRBJ2-7
d_gene: .
v_gene: TRBV6-5

CDR3nt: TGTGCCAGCAGTTTGCAGGGGGGAATGGGGAACACTGAAGCTTTCTTT
CDR3aa: CASSLQGGMGNTEAFF
abundance: .
j_gene: TRBJ1-1
d_gene: TRBD1
v_gene: TRBV27

CDR3nt: TGTGCCAGCAGTCTACAGGGGGGGAACACTGAGGCTTTCTTT
CDR3aa: CASSLQGGNTEAFF
abundance: once
j_gene: TRBJ1-1
d_gene: TRBD1
v_gene: TRBV28

CDR3nt: TGTGCCAGCAGCTTAGGGTGGGGGGGAACTAATGAAAAACTGTTTTTT
CDR3aa: CASSLGWGGTNEKLFF
abundance: .
j_gene: TRBJ1-4
d_gene: .
v_gene: TRBV7-2

CDR3nt: TGTGCCACCGTAGAGGACAGGGGGCGAATTGACACTGAAGCTTTCTTT
CDR3aa: CATVEDRGRIDTEAFF
abundance: .
j_gene: TRBJ1-1
d_gene: TRBD1
v_gene: TRBV27

CDR3nt: TGTGCCAGCAGCTTATGGGGGGGCGAAAAACTGTTTTTT
CDR3aa: CASSLWGGEKLFF
abundance: .
j_gene: TRBJ1-4
d_gene: .
v_gene: TRBV7-2

CDR3nt: TGTGCCAGCAGCTGGGGCCCGGATACTGAAGCTTTCTTT
CDR3aa: CASSWGPDTEAFF
abundance: .
j_gene: TRBJ1-1
d_gene: .
v_gene: TRBV11-2

CDR3nt: TGTGCCAGTAGTTCGGGACTAGGATACGAGCAGTACTTC
CDR3aa: CASSSGLGYEQYF
abundance: .
j_gene: TRBJ2-7
d_gene: TRBD2
v_gene: TRBV19

CDR3nt: TGTGCCAGCTCAACGACTAGCGGGAGGGGCACAGATACGCAGTATTTT
CDR3aa: CASSTTSGRGTDTQYF
abundance: .
j_gene: TRBJ2-3
d_gene: TRBD2
v_gene: TRBV18

CDR3nt: TGTGCCAGCAGAGGGACAGGGGTGGACAATGAGCAGTTCTTC
CDR3aa: CASRGTGVDNEQFF
abundance: few
j_gene: TRBJ2-1
d_gene: TRBD1
v_gene: TRBV25-1

CDR3nt: TGTGCCAGCAGCTTAGAGACAGGGGACGACAATCAGCCCCAGCATTTT
CDR3aa: CASSLETGDDNQPQHF
abundance: .
j_gene: TRBJ1-5
d_gene: TRBD1
v_gene: TRBV7-9

CDR3nt: TGTGCCAGCAGGACAGGGGATGCTTTCTTT
CDR3aa: CASRTGDAFF
abundance: .
j_gene: TRBJ1-1
d_gene: TRBD1
v_gene: TRBV7-9

CDR3nt: TGCGCCAGCAGCCAAGACGGGAAGGGGGGGAATTCACCCCTCCACTTT
CDR3aa: CASSQDGKGGNSPLHF
abundance: few
j_gene: TRBJ1-6
d_gene: .
v_gene: TRBV4-3

CDR3nt: TGTGCCAGCAGCTTCGACTATGGCTACACCTTC
CDR3aa: CASSFDYGYTF
abundance: .
j_gene: TRBJ1-2
d_gene: .
v_gene: TRBV7-9